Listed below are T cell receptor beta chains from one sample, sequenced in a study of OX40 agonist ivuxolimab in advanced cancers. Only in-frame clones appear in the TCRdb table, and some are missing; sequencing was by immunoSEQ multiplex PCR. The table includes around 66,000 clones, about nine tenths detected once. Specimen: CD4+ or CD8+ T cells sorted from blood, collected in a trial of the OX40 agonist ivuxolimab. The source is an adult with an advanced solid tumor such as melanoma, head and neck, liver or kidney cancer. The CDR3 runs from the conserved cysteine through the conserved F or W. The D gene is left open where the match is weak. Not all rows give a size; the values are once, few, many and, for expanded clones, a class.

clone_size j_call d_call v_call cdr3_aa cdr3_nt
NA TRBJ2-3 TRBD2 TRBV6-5 CASSYSAGGPEDTQYF TGTGCCAGCAGTTACTCCGCGGGAGGGCCCGAAGATACGCAGTATTTT
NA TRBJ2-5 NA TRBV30 CAWNLIRGAGKTQYF TGTGCCTGGAACCTAATAAGGGGGGCAGGGAAGACCCAGTACTTC
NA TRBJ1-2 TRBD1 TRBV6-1 CASSEGTGTNYGYTF TGTGCCAGCAGTGAAGGGACAGGGACTAACTATGGCTACACCTTC
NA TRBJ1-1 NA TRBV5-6 CASSLAENTEAFF TGTGCCAGCAGCTTGGCAGAGAACACTGAAGCTTTCTTT
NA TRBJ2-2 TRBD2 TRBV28 CASSSWGTSGNTGELFF TGTGCCAGCAGTTCCTGGGGCACTAGCGGGAACACCGGGGAGCTGTTTTTT
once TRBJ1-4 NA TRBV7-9 CASSSPTTAVNEKLFF TGTGCCAGCAGCTCTCCGACGACAGCCGTTAATGAAAAACTGTTTTTT
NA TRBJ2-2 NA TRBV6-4 CASTGIAENTGELFF TGTGCCAGCACGGGGATAGCGGAGAACACCGGGGAGCTGTTTTTT
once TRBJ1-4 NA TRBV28 CASRGSAATNEKLFF TGTGCCAGCAGGGGATCAGCCGCAACTAATGAAAAACTGTTTTTT
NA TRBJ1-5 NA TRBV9 CASSVASGSNQPQHF TGTGCCAGCAGCGTAGCGTCAGGGAGTAATCAGCCCCAGCATTTT
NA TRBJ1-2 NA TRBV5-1 CASSSQIQGRDYGYTF TGCGCCAGCAGCTCACAGATTCAGGGTAGGGACTATGGCTACACCTTC
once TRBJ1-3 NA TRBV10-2 CASSAYQGSGNTIYF TGCGCCAGCAGTGCGTATCAGGGCTCTGGAAACACCATATATTTT
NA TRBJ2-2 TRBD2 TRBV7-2 CASSLSGLLNTGELFF TGTGCCAGCAGCTTATCGGGACTACTTAACACCGGGGAGCTGTTTTTT
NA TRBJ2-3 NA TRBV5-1 CASSLAERTDTQYF TGCGCCAGCAGCTTGGCTGAGCGCACAGATACGCAGTATTTT
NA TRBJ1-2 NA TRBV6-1 CATNLRDGLNYGYTF TGTGCCACTAATCTCCGGGACGGCCTCAACTATGGCTACACCTTC
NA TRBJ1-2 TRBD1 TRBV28 CASSPSGQGASGYTF TGTGCCAGCAGTCCGAGCGGACAGGGGGCGTCCGGCTACACCTTC
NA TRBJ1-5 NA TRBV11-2 CASSGTGINQPQHF TGCGCCAGCAGCGGGACGGGAATCAATCAGCCCCAGCATTTT
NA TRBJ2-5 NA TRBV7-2 CASSLGAGLQETQYF TGTGCCAGCAGCTTAGGGGCAGGGCTACAAGAGACCCAGTACTTC
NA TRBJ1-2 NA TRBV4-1 CASSQDSANYGYTF TGCGCCAGCAGCCAAGATTCGGCTAACTATGGCTACACCTTC
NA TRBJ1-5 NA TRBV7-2 CASSLAPGKGSNQPQHF TGTGCCAGCAGCTTAGCGCCGGGGAAAGGGAGCAATCAGCCCCAGCATTTT
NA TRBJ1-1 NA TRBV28 CASSYGGNTEAFF TGTGCCAGCAGCTACGGAGGGAACACTGAAGCTTTCTTT